Presented here are 5 T cell receptor beta chains from one specimen sequenced in a study of T-cell memory formation after mild COVID-19. TCRdb used MiXCR to reprocess the 5' RACE reads, holding one entry per CDR3 protein. The data contain hundreds of thousands of distinct CDR3 sequences, under 25% of them singletons. The sequencing input was PBMCs or a T cell subset sorted from them (not recorded which). The receptors stem from an adult woman who had mild COVID-19 (a few samples of this study predate the infection). Cell type and time point are not known.

The chain uses TRBV10-3 and TRBJ2-7; tentatively, D is TRBD1 (5 bases). Germline V CDR1 and CDR2: ENHRY, SYGVKD. The CDR3 has 14 residues. Trimming removed 4 bases at V and 3 bases at J, with 13 bases between. This CDR3 reads CAISGTWTNYEQYF. The CDR3 bases are TGTGCCATCAGTGGGACATGGACCAACTACGAGCAGTACTTC.

J is TRBJ2-7 and V is TRBV2; possible D gene TRBD2, 5 bases. CDR1 is SNHLY, CDR2 FYNNEI, per germline. Trimming cost V 0 bases and J 3 bases, with 9 bases left between them. CDR3 length: 14 residues. The CDR3 DNA is TGTGCCAGCAGTGAAGCGACGGGGTTCTACGAGCAGTACTTC. It codes for CASSEATGFYEQYF.

The chain links TRBV3-1 to TRBJ1-2; D not certain. V gave up 4 bases and J gave up 0 bases, with 15 bases separating them. The CDR3 covers 16 residues. The germline V gene encodes CDR1 LGHDT and CDR2 YNNKEL (reference sequence). The CDR3 DNA reads TGTGCCAGCAGCCCCAAGGGTGCAGGACCTAACTATGGCTACACCTTC. This codes for CASSPKGAGPNYGYTF.

The chain joins TRBV25-1 to TRBJ1-1; D is unresolved. This CDR3 spans 13 amino acids. Germline V gene lookup returns CDR1 MGHDK and CDR2 SYGVNS. Between the trimmed V and J ends, which lost 2 bases and 1 base, there was a span of 5 bases. CDR3: CASSESQNTEAFF. The CDR3 coding sequence is TGTGCCAGCAGTGAAAGTCAGAACACTGAAGCTTTCTTT.

The chain uses TRBV5-1 and TRBJ2-3, with D tentatively TRBD2 (5 bases). V was pared by 7 bases and J by 3 bases, with 12 bases between. Germline CDR1 reads SGHRS; CDR2 reads YFSETQ. This CDR3 is built from 13 residues. The CDR3 region has the DNA TGCGCCAGCGGCCTGGGAGCAACAGATACGCAGTATTTT. Translation gives CASGLGATDTQYF.